This T cell receptor (beta chain) appears in the sequencing data of a study of shared clonotypes between healthy human individuals. The naive CD8 fraction comprised CD45RO-negative cells positively selected for CCR7 and excluded terminally differentiated effector memory CD45RA+ cells. Assay: immunoSEQ multiplex PCR; the TCRdb copy retains only in-frame clones and omits some. Of roughly 550,000 clones in the sample, 95% to 96% were seen once. V was pared by 4 bases and J by 6 bases, with 26 bases between. Per the germline V gene, CDR1 is MGHRA and CDR2 is YSYEKL. The CDR3 is 18 residues long. Sequencing used naive CD8+ T cells sorted from blood. The clonotype originates from a woman aged 30 to 39 in good health. The chain links TRBV4-1 to TRBJ2-3; the D call may be TRBD1 or TRBD2 (7 bases each). The CDR3 nucleotides read TGCGCCAGCAGCCCCTGGGAGGGGGCGGGAGCAGTTCTCGATACGCAGTATTTT. This encodes CASSPWEGAGAVLDTQYF.